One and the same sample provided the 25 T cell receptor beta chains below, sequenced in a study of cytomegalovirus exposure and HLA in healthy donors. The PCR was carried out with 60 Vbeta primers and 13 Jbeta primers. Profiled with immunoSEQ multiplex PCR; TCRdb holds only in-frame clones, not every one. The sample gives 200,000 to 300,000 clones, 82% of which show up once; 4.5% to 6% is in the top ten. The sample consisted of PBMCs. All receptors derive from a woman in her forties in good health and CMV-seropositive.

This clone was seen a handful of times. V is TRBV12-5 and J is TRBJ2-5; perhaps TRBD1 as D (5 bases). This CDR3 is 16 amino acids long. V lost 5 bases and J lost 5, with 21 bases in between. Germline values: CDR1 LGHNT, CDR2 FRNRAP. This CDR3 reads CASGPSTARQGETQYF. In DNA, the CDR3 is TGTGCTAGTGGTCCTTCGACCGCTCGCCAGGGTGAGACCCAGTACTTC. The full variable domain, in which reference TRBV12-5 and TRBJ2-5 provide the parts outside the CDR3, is DARVTQTPRHKVTEMGQEVTMRCQPILGHNTVFWYRQTMMQGLELLAYFRNRAPLDDSGMPKDRFSAEMPDATLATLKIQPSEPRDSAVYFCASGPSTARQGETQYFGPGTRLLVL.

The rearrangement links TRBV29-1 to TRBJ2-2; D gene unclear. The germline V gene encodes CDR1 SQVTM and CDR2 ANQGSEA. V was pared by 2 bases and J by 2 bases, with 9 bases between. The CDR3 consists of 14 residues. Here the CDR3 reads CSVERSRNTGELFF. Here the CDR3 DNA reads TGCAGCGTTGAACGGTCTAGAAACACCGGGGAGCTGTTTTTT.

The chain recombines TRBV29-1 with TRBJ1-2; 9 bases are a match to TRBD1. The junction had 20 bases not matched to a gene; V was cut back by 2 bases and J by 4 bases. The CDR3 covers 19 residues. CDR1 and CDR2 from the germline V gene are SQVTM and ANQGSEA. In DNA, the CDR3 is TGCAGCGTTGAACATCTAGCCACCCCCGGGGACAGGGAAAGCTATGGCTACACCTTC. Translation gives CSVEHLATPGDRESYGYTF.

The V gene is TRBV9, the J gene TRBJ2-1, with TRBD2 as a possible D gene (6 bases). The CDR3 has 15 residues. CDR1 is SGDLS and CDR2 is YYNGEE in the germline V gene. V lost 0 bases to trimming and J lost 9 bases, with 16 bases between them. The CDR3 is CASSVGVGSGGEQFF. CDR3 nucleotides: TGTGCCAGCAGCGTAGGGGTCGGGAGCGGAGGTGAGCAGTTCTTC.

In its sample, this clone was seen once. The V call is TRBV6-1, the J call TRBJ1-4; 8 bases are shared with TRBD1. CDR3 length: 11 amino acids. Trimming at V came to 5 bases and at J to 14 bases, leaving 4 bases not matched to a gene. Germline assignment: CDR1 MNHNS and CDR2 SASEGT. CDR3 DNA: TGTGCCAGCAGTTACGGACAGGGCCTGTTTTTT. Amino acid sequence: CASSYGQGLFF.

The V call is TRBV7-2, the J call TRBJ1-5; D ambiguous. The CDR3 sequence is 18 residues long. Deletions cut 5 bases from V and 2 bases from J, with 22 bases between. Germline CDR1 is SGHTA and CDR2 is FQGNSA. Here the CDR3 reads CASSARGGASGGNQPQHF. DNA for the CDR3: TGTGCCAGCAGCGCTCGGGGAGGCGCCTCCGGCGGCAATCAGCCCCAGCATTTT.

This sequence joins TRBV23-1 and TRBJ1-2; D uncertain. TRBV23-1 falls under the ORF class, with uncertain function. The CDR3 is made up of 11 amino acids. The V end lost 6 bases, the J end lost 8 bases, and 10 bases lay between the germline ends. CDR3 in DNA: TGCGCCAGCAGACCGGTACGGGGCTACACCTTC. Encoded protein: CASRPVRGYTF.

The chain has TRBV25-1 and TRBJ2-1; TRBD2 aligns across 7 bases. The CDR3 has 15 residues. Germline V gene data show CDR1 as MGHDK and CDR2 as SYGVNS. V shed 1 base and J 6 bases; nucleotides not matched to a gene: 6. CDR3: CASSESRGGTNEQFF. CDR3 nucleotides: TGTGCCAGCAGTGAATCCCGGGGAGGGACCAATGAGCAGTTCTTC. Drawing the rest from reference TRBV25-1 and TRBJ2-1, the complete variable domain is EADIYQTPRYLVIGTGKKITLECSQTMGHDKMYWYQQDPGMELHLIHYSYGVNSTEKGDLSSESTVSRIRTEHFPLTLESARPSHTSQYLCASSESRGGTNEQFFGPGTRLTVL.

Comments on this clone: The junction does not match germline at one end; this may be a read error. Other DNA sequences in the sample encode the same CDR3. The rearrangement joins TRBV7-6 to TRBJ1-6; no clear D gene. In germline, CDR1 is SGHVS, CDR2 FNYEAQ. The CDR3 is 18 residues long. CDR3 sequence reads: CASSLVYLGSRSNSPLHF. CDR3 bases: TGTGCCAGCAGCTTAGTATACTTGGGGAGTCGGTCTAATTCCCCCCTCCACTTT.

The CDR3 is CASSLALDRSTDTQYF. Written as DNA, the CDR3 is TGCGCCAGCAGCTTGGCCTTGGACAGGAGCACAGATACGCAGTATTTT. The chain employs TRBV5-1 and TRBJ2-3; the match to TRBD1 covers 7 bases. Per the germline V gene, CDR1 is SGHRS and CDR2 is YFSETQ. The CDR3 extends over 16 amino acids. Trimming at V came to 0 bases and at J to 0 bases, leaving 4 bases not matched to a gene.

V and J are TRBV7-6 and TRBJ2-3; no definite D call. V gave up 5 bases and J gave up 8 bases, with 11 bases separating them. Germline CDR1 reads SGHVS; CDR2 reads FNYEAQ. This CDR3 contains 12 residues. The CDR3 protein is CASSPRGSTQYF. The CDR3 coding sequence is TGTGCCAGCAGCCCCCGCGGTTCTACGCAGTATTTT.

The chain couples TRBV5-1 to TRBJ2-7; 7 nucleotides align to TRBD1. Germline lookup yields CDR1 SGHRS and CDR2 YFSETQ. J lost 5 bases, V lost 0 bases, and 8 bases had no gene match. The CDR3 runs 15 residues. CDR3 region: CASSLDWTGADEQYF. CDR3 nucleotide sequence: TGCGCCAGCAGCTTGGACTGGACAGGAGCCGACGAGCAGTACTTC.

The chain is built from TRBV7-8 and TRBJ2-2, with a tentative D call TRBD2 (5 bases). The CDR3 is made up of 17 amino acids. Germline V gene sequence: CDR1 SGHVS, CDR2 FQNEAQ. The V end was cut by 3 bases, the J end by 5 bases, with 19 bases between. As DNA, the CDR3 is TGTGCCAGCAGCTTCGGGGTATCGGGAACGGGGACCGGGGAGCTGTTTTTT. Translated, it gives CASSFGVSGTGTGELFF.

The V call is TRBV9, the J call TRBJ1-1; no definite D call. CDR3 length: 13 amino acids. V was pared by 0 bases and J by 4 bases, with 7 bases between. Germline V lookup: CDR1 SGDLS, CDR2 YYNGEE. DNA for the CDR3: TGTGCCAGCAGCGTAGGAGGTAGCACTGAAGCTTTCTTT. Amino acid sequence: CASSVGGSTEAFF.

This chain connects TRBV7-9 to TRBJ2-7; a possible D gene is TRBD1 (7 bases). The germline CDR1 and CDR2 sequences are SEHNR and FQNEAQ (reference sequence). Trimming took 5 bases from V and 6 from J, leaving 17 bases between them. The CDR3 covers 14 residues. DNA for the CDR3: TGTGCCAGCAGCCGTGGGGGGACAGCCTCCGAGCAGTACTTC. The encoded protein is CASSRGGTASEQYF.

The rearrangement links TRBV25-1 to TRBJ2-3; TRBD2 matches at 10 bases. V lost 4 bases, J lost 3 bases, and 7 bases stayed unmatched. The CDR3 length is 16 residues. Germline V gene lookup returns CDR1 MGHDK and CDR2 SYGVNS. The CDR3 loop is CASSGSSGSRTDTQYF. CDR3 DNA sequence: TGTGCCAGCAGTGGTTCTAGCGGGAGTAGGACAGATACGCAGTATTTT.

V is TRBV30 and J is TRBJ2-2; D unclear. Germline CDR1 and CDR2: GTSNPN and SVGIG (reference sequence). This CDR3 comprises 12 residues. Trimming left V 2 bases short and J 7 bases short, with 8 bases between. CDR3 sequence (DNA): TGTGCCTGGAGTCTAGAAATCGGGGAGCTGTTTTTT. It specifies CAWSLEIGELFF.

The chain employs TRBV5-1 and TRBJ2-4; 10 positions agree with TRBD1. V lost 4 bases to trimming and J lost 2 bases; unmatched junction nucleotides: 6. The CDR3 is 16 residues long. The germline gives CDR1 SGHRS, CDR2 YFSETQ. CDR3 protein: CASSGGTGDPKNIQYF. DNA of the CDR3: TGCGCCAGCAGCGGAGGGACAGGGGATCCCAAAAACATTCAGTACTTC.

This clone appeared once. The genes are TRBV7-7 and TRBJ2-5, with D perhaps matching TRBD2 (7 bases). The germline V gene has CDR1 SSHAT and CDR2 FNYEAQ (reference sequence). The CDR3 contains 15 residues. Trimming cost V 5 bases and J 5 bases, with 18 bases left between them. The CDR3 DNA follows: TGTGCCAGCAGCCGAGGCGGGGGCGCGCGGGAGACCCAGTACTTC. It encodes CASSRGGGARETQYF.

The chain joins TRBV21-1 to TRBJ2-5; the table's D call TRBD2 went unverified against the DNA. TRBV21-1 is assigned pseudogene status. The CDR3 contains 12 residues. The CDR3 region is CASSNRVLKQYF. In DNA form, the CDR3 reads TGTGCCAGCAGCAACCGGGTCCTGAAGCAGTACTTC.

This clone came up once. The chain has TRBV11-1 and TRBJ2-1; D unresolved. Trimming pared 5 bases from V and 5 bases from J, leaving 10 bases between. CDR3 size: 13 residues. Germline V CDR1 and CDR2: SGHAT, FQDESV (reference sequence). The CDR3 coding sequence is TGTGCCAGCAGCCAACCTGGGCACAATGAGCAGTTCTTC. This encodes CASSQPGHNEQFF.

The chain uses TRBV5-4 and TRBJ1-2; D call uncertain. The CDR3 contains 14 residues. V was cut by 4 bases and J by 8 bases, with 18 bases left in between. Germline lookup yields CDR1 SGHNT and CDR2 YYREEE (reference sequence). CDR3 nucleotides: TGTGCCAGCAGCCTTGGGCGGGGAGCTGGGGGCTACACCTTC. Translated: CASSLGRGAGGYTF.

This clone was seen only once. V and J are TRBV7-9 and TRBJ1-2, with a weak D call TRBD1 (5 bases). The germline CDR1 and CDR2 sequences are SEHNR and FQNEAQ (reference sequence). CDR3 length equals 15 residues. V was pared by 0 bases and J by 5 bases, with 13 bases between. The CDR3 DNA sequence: TGTGCCAGCAGCTTAGCGCCCAGCCGGGGGTATGGCTACACCTTC. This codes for CASSLAPSRGYGYTF.

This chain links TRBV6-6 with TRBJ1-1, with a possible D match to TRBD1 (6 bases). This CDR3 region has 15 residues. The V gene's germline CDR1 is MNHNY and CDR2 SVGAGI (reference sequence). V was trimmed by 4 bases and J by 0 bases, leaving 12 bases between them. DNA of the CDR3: TGTGCCAGCAGTTTACGGGGGGCGATGAACACTGAAGCTTTCTTT. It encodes CASSLRGAMNTEAFF.

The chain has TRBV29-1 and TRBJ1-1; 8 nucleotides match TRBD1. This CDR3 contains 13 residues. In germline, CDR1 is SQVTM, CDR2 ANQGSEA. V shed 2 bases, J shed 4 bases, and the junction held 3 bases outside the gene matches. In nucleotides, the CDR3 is TGCAGCGTTGAAAACAGGGGGTTCACTGAAGCTTTCTTT. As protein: CSVENRGFTEAFF.